The 18 T cell receptor beta chains below all came from one sample that was sequenced in a study of beta chain features in type 1 diabetes. General study points: TCRB CDR3s from Type 1 diabetes patients were moderately but significantly shorter in all four CD4+ subsets.

Their cognate antigens are unknown. The study reverse transcribed the entire isolated RNA, so it sequenced expressed TCRB transcripts. Only in-frame clones appear in the TCRdb table, and some are missing; sequencing was by immunoSEQ multiplex PCR. The sample lists about 260,000 clones, roughly 21% occurring once. Specimen: naive CD4+ T cells from blood. These receptors came from a woman in her thirties or forties with type 1 diabetes.

This clone has a handful of counts. This chain joins TRBV9 and TRBJ1-2; D is undetermined. The CDR3 sequence is 16 residues long. Trimming took 0 bases from V and 0 from J, leaving 12 bases between them. Germline-derived CDR1 and CDR2 are SGDLS and YYNGEE. Here the CDR3 reads CASSVGISVTNYGYTF. CDR3 coding DNA: TGTGCCAGCAGCGTAGGTATCTCAGTCACTAACTATGGCTACACCTTC.

The chain uses TRBV30 and TRBJ2-4, with TRBD1 as a possible D gene (5 bases). Germline V gene data show CDR1 as GTSNPN and CDR2 as SVGIG (reference sequence). V lost 5 bases and J lost 8, with 13 bases in between. The CDR3 is made up of 12 amino acids. The CDR3 spells CAWGSQGDIQYF. The CDR3 nucleotides are TGTGCCTGGGGATCTCAGGGTGACATTCAGTACTTC.

The V call is TRBV19, the J call TRBJ1-5; 10 bases are shared with TRBD1. Losses at the gene ends were 7 bases for V and 0 bases for J; bases not matched to a gene: 9. The CDR3 sequence is 17 residues long. CDR1 and CDR2 from the germline V gene are LNHDA and SQIVND (reference sequence). The chain's CDR3 is CASIDRGRGPSNQPQHF. The DNA for the CDR3 is TGTGCCAGTATTGACAGGGGGCGCGGGCCTAGCAATCAGCCCCAGCATTTT.

The V call is TRBV4-3, the J call TRBJ1-1; D might be TRBD1 (6 bases). CDR1 LGHNA and CDR2 YSLEER come from the germline V gene. The V gene lost 4 bases and the J gene lost 1 base, with 13 bases spanning the gap. There are 15 residues in the CDR3. CDR3 loop: CASSPADRPNTEAFF. As DNA, the CDR3 is TGCGCCAGCAGCCCCGCCGACAGGCCGAACACTGAAGCTTTCTTT.

V and J are TRBV30 and TRBJ1-2, with a tentative D call TRBD1 (6 bases). Trimming left V 2 bases short and J 4 bases short, with 14 bases between. This CDR3 comprises 14 residues. Germline V gene sequence: CDR1 GTSNPN, CDR2 SVGIG (reference sequence). CDR3 in DNA: TGTGCCTGGAGTATGTCAGGGGTCGGCTATGGCTACACCTTC. Its translation: CAWSMSGVGYGYTF.

The sample holds a few counts of this clone. This chain links TRBV5-1 with TRBJ2-7; D is undetermined. Germline V gives CDR1 SGHRS, CDR2 YFSETQ. The CDR3 runs 13 residues. Trimming left V 0 bases short and J 6 bases short, with 10 bases between. The CDR3 nucleotides are TGCGCCAGCAGCTTGGCCGAACCGGGCGAGCAGTACTTC. Translating gives CASSLAEPGEQYF. Supplemented by reference TRBV5-1 and TRBJ2-7, the full variable domain reads KAGVTQTPRYLIKTRGQQVTLSCSPISGHRSVSWYQQTPGQGLQFLFEYFSETQRNKGNFPGRFSGRQFSNSRSEMNVSTLELGDSALYLCASSLAEPGEQYFGPGTRLTVT.

This rearrangement joins TRBV11-2 to TRBJ2-5; D is undetermined. CDR1 and CDR2 (germline): SGHAT, FQNNGV. This CDR3 contains 11 residues. V was clipped by 2 bases and J by 5 bases, with 3 bases between them. CDR3 in DNA: TGTGCCAGCAGCTTAAGCGAGACCCAGTACTTC. Its protein is CASSLSETQYF.

This clone was picked up a small number of times. The V call is TRBV30, the J call TRBJ1-2; D gene uncertain. This CDR3 contains 12 residues. The germline gives CDR1 GTSNPN, CDR2 SVGIG (reference sequence). V lost 3 bases, J lost 9 bases, and 14 bases lay in between. CDR3 DNA: TGTGCCTGGAGCGAGGTTTTTCGGAGCTACACCTTC. Amino acid sequence: CAWSEVFRSYTF.

The genes are TRBV28 and TRBJ1-2; 8 nucleotides align to TRBD1. The length of the CDR3 is 14 residues. Germline trimming cut 5 bases from V and 7 bases from J; bases unmatched to any gene: 9. Germline-derived CDR1 and CDR2 are MDHEN and SYDVKM. CDR3 protein: CASSRAGGASGYTF. DNA of the CDR3: TGTGCCAGCAGTAGGGCAGGGGGCGCAAGTGGCTACACCTTC.

This clone has a handful of counts. The chain recombines TRBV9 with TRBJ2-1, with D perhaps matching TRBD2 (6 bases). V was shortened by 8 bases and J by 9 bases, with 21 bases between the two germline ends. The CDR3 spans 14 residues. The V gene's germline CDR1 is SGDLS and CDR2 YYNGEE. The CDR3 region has the DNA TGTGCCAGTCGGGGAGGCCGAGGAACCGGTGAGCAGTTCTTC. It codes for CASRGGRGTGEQFF.

This clone occurred a few times. This sequence joins TRBV9 and TRBJ1-4; D perhaps matches TRBD1 (5 bases). Germline CDR1 is SGDLS and CDR2 is YYNGEE. The CDR3 runs to 14 residues. Trimming stripped 2 bases from V and 5 bases from J, with 10 bases between. The CDR3 region is CASSVGLQNEKLFF. CDR3 sequence (DNA): TGTGCCAGCAGCGTGGGACTGCAGAATGAAAAACTGTTTTTT.

This clone was seen a few times. The rearrangement links TRBV5-6 to TRBJ1-5; TRBD1 matches at 8 bases. CDR3 length: 14 amino acids. V trimming: 4 bases; J trimming: 7 bases; junction bases outside the gene matches: 7. CDR1 is SGHDT and CDR2 is YYEEEE in the germline V gene. CDR3 loop: CASSIQGAGQPQHF. As DNA, the CDR3 is TGTGCCAGCAGCATCCAGGGGGCTGGACAGCCCCAGCATTTT.

V usage is TRBV25-1 and J usage is TRBJ2-5, with TRBD2 matching 11 bases. The CDR3 is 15 residues long. Germline assignment: CDR1 MGHDK and CDR2 SYGVNS. The ends lost 6 bases at V and 1 base at J; junction bases unmatched: 4. The CDR3 sequence is CASRATSGAQETQYF. DNA of the CDR3: TGTGCCAGCAGAGCGACTAGCGGGGCCCAAGAGACCCAGTACTTC.

The gene calls are TRBV9 and TRBJ2-1; D perhaps matches TRBD2 (5 bases). V lost 0 bases and J 4 bases, leaving 11 bases between the germline ends. This CDR3 region has 15 residues. Germline CDR1 reads SGDLS; CDR2 reads YYNGEE. CDR3 DNA: TGTGCCAGCAGCGTAGCTTCGGACTGGTACAATGAGCAGTTCTTC. Amino acids: CASSVASDWYNEQFF.

In regard to this clone: The same CDR3 arises from other DNA sequences in this sample as well. The CDR3, as DNA: TGTGCCAGCAGCCCCGGGACAGCTGTATACGAGCAGTACTTC. Amino acids: CASSPGTAVYEQYF. This chain links TRBV28 with TRBJ2-7; TRBD1 matches at 7 bases. The length of the CDR3 is 14 residues. Per germline, CDR1 MDHEN and CDR2 SYDVKM. The ends lost 6 bases at V and 4 bases at J; junction bases unmatched: 9.

This clone was picked up a small number of times. This rearrangement joins TRBV6-5 to TRBJ1-6; 8 nucleotides align to TRBD1. Germline-derived CDR1 and CDR2 are MNHEY and SVGAGI. With V trimmed by 0 bases and J by 9 bases, 4 bases remained unmatched. The CDR3 contains 15 residues. As DNA, the CDR3 is TGTGCCAGCAGTTACTCGAGACAGGGGTTTTCACCCCTCCACTTT. It is translated as CASSYSRQGFSPLHF.

Regarding this clone: Within the sample, other DNA sequences also encode this same CDR3. V usage is TRBV28 and J usage is TRBJ1-1, with 9 bases matching TRBD1. After removal of 5 bases from V and 3 bases from J, the junction contained 4 bases not matched to a gene. There are 14 residues in the CDR3. Germline CDR1 and CDR2: MDHEN and SYDVKM. CDR3 in DNA: TGTGCCAGCAGTCCGGGACAGGGCGACACTGAAGCTTTCTTT. Protein product: CASSPGQGDTEAFF.

The V and J genes are TRBV29-1 and TRBJ1-1; D might be TRBD1 (5 bases). Trimming left V 0 bases short and J 6 bases short, with 8 bases between. The CDR3 is 12 amino acids. From germline, CDR1 is SQVTM and CDR2 ANQGSEA. The chain's CDR3 is CSVEERGPEAFF. The CDR3 bases are TGCAGCGTTGAAGAGCGGGGCCCTGAAGCTTTCTTT.